The following is a T cell receptor beta chain sequence with its context. CDR3 size: 13 residues. Per germline, CDR1 SNHLY and CDR2 FYNNEI. V was shortened by 5 bases and J by 4 bases, with 11 bases between the two germline ends. Study processing details: Researchers report that nucleated cell counts were estimated from reference gene primer amplification. TCRdb's copy holds only in-frame clones and misses some; the assay was immunoSEQ multiplex PCR. The DNA gave D and trimming, while V, J and clone size come from that table. This table holds some 110,000 clones, 84% found once. This specimen comes from a study of blood T cell repertoires in COVID-19. Whole-study context: COVID-19 samples collected from the United States, Italy and Spain covered acute and convalescent phases. PBMCs, B-cell-depleted T cells, or T cells provided the cDNA or gDNA that made up the material.

The rearrangement uses TRBV2 and TRBJ1-2; D might be TRBD1 (6 bases). Sequenced material: peripheral blood. The clonotype was recovered from a man between 60 and 75 years old with acute or convalescent COVID-19. CDR3 DNA sequence: TGTGCCAGCAGTATACAGGGAATCTATGGCTACACCTTC. Translating it yields CASSIQGIYGYTF. The variable domain in full, with the rest retrieved from reference TRBV2 and TRBJ1-2, is EPEVTQTPSHQVTQMGQEVILRCVPISNHLYFYWYRQILGQKVEFLVSFYNNEISEKSEIFDDQFSVERPDGSNFTLKIRSTKLEDSAMYFCASSIQGIYGYTFGSGTRLTVV.